The clone carrying this TCR beta chain was seen a few times. Trimming took 8 bases from V and 1 from J, leaving 6 bases between them. Germline CDR1 MDHEN, CDR2 SYDVKM. The CDR3 is made up of 12 amino acids. The study reverse transcribed the entire isolated RNA, so it sequenced expressed TCRB transcripts. Libraries were prepared by immunoSEQ multiplex PCR; TCRdb keeps only in-frame clonotypes and omits some of them. The sample lists roughly 170,000 clones, about 13% occurring once. This record belongs to a study of beta chain features in type 1 diabetes. The sequenced material came from central memory CD4+ T cells from blood. The receptor comes from a woman aged 18-29 years in good health. The chain links TRBV28 to TRBJ1-5, with no clear D. CDR3 sequence reads: CASVRSNQPQHF. The CDR3 nucleotides read TGTGCCAGCGTCAGAAGCAATCAGCCCCAGCATTTT.